These T cell receptor beta chains were read from a single sample in a study of blood T cell repertoires in COVID-19. Here immunoSEQ multiplex PCR was the method, and the copy in TCRdb shows in-frame clones only, minus some. The table lists some 300,000 clones, approximately 86% of them singletons, with around 0.92% in the top ten. The sequencing sample was made of PBMCs or T cells enriched from blood (not recorded which). These receptors all come from a woman aged 25 to 39 who had recovered from COVID-19. The CDR3 runs from the conserved cysteine through the conserved F or W. Each record gives: V gene, J gene, CDR3 protein.

TRBV3-1/TRBV3-2	TRBJ1-6	CASSAPRGVDNSPLHF
TRBV3-1/TRBV3-2	TRBJ2-2	CASSQGRMIANTGELFF
TRBV7-9	TRBJ1-4	CASSQADEKLFF
TRBV2	TRBJ1-2	CASSERAGNYGYTF
TRBV19	TRBJ2-7	CASSIEQGNYEQYF
TRBV5-5	TRBJ2-2	CASSGTSGRAGTGELFF
TRBV7-3	TRBJ2-1	CASSEQGNEQFF
TRBV6-1	TRBJ2-2	CASSEYHTNTGELFF
TRBV27	TRBJ1-2	CASSLGQGGGYTF
TRBV24-1	TRBJ1-1	CATRGQGANTEAFF
TRBV9	TRBJ2-1	CASSGSGGSYNEQFF
TRBV4-1	TRBJ2-5	CASSQSPGARAQETQYF
TRBV27	TRBJ2-1	CASSYLGTSVPLSYNEQFF
TRBV7-2	TRBJ2-3	CASSLGRTSGGAADTQYF
TRBV2	TRBJ2-5	CASSQEVEETQYF
TRBV7-9	TRBJ2-7	CASCPWDYCYEQYF
TRBV5-4	TRBJ1-1	CASSFGSRVAAGTEAFF
TRBV7-9	TRBJ2-1	CASSLSPGTPYNEQFF
TRBV2	TRBJ2-3	CASSGLLVTDTQYF
TRBV28	TRBJ1-2	CASSFGWGYTF
TRBV18	TRBJ1-3	CASSPLETGAGNTIYF
TRBV9	TRBJ2-1	CASSFLTSGGYNEQFF
TRBV28	TRBJ2-5	CASHGTPGGTQYF
TRBV24-1	TRBJ1-4	CATSQGGNEKLFF
TRBV5-1	TRBJ2-3	CASSLRASGAPGDTQYF
TRBV2	TRBJ2-2	CAATGQMNTGELFF
TRBV15	TRBJ2-7	CATSGPRQGKGYEQYF
TRBV7-9	TRBJ2-5	CASSPTVVAGGWETQYF
TRBV7-2	TRBJ2-5	CASRLAGFQETQYF
TRBV9	TRBJ1-4	CASSVDQNEKLFF
TRBV27	TRBJ1-2	CASSLWGEEEENGYTF
TRBV27	TRBJ1-2	CASSLRFSSLDYGYTF
TRBV4-2	TRBJ2-5	CASSQRTGLETQYF
TRBV14	TRBJ2-7	CASSTRGDQSSYEQYF
TRBV7-2	TRBJ2-5	CASSLKHPGIGQETQYF
TRBV6-5	TRBJ1-5	CATRDRVDQPQHF
TRBV19	TRBJ2-1	CASSIVAGGHEQFF
TRBV5-1	TRBJ2-3	CASSPAGLATFADTQYF
TRBV4-3	TRBJ1-2	CASSQDRGWSYGYTF
TRBV20-1	TRBJ2-1	CSASGASGTYNEQFF
TRBV28	TRBJ2-5	CASRSIGAGQETQYF
TRBV7-3	TRBJ2-1	CASSLGVAEYNEQFF
TRBV9	TRBJ2-3	CASSGAGGSVGTQYF
TRBV30	TRBJ2-1	CAWSGAFNEQFF
TRBV11-2	TRBJ2-5	CASSLDPARETQYF
TRBV2	TRBJ1-1	CASSVGRGFAFF
TRBV6-1	TRBJ2-7	CASSEAHSSGASSYEQYF
TRBV7-2	TRBJ1-2	CASSLSWGGIDGYTF
TRBV18	TRBJ2-6	CASSPRGQGASGANVLTF
TRBV13	TRBJ2-5	CASSLEASQETQYF
TRBV28	TRBJ1-5	CASSLWGAPNQPQHF
TRBV6-5	TRBJ2-1	CASRKGGRVYNEQFF